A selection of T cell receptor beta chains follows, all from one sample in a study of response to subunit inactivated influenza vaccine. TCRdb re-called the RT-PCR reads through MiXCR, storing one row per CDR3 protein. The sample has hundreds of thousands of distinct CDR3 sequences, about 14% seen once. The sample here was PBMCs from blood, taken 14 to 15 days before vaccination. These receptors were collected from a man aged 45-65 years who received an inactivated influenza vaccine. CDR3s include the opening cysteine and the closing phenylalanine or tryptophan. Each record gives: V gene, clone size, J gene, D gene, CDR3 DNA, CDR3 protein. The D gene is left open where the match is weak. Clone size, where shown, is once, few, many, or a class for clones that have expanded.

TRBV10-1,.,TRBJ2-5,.,TGCGCCAGCCACTTTGGGGAGACCCAGTACTTC,CASHFGETQYF
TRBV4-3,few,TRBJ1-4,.,TGCGCCAGCAGCAGGGGGGGGAGGGGTGAAAAACTGTTTTTT,CASSRGGRGEKLFF
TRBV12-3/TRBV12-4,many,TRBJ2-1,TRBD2,TGTGCCAGCAGTTTAGGAGCGGGAGGGGTGAATGAGCAGTTCTTC,CASSLGAGGVNEQFF
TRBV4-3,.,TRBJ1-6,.,TGCGCCAGCAGCCAAGATCGGCAGGGGAGTTCACCCCTCCACTTT,CASSQDRQGSSPLHF
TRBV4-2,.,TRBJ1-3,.,TGTGCCAGCAGCCAACGGTCGGACTCTGGAAACACCATATATTTT,CASSQRSDSGNTIYF
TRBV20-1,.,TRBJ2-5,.,TGCAGTGCTAGACAGGGTCATCAGGGGACCCGGTACTTC,CSARQGHQGTRYF
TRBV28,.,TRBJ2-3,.,TGTGCCAGCATGGGCGGTTACACAGATACGCAGTATTTT,CASMGGYTDTQYF
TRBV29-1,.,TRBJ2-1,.,TGCAGCGTTGGTGAGCTCGGGTACAATGAGCAGTTCTTC,CSVGELGYNEQFF
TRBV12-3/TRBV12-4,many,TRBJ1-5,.,TGTGCCAGCAGCTTAGCGGGCAATCAGCCCCAGCATTTT,CASSLAGNQPQHF
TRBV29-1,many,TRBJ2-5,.,TGCAGCGTTGTTGACGGAAGGGGGAGAGAGACCCAGTACTTC,CSVVDGRGRETQYF
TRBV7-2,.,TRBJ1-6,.,TGTGCCAGCAGCTTGCGCCCCGGGACGGTCTTTAATTCACCCCTCCACTTT,CASSLRPGTVFNSPLHF
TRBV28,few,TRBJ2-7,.,TGTGCCAGTTGCAGCAGGTACGAGCAGTACTTC,CASCSRYEQYF
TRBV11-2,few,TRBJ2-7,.,TGTGCAGTGGGACACCCCTACGAGCAGTACTTC,CAVGHPYEQYF
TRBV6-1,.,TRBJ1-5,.,TGTGCCAGCAGAGGGACCAACAATCAGCCCCAGCATTTT,CASRGTNNQPQHF
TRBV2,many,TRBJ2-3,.,TGTGCCAGCAGTCGGGGATCAGATACGCAGTATTTT,CASSRGSDTQYF
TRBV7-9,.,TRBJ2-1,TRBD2,TGTGCCAGCAGCTTATCGACTAGCGGGAGGGTTGGGGAGCAGTTCTTC,CASSLSTSGRVGEQFF
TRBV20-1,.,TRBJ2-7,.,TGCAGTGCTAGAGAGGCGAGCTCCTACGAGCAGTACTTC,CSAREASSYEQYF
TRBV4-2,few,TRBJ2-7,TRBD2,TGTGCCAGCAGCCAAGGGACTAGCGGACCATCCTACGAGCAGTACTTC,CASSQGTSGPSYEQYF
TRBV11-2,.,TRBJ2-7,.,TGTGCCAGCAGCTCTGTGGGGCCTTCCTACGAGCAGTACTTC,CASSSVGPSYEQYF
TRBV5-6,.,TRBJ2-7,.,TGTGCCAGCAGCTTGAGTAACGCCAAGCAGTACTTC,CASSLSNAKQYF
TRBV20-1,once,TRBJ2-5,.,TGCTGTGCTAGAGATCTTTTGCCGGACTTTCAGTGGGAGACCCAGTACTTC,CCARDLLPDFQWETQYF
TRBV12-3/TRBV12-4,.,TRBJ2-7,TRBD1,TGTGCCAGCAGTAAAATGGGACAGGGCGGCTACGAGCAGTACTTC,CASSKMGQGGYEQYF
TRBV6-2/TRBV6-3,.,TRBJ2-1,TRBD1,TGTGCCAGCAGTTACCCCTTGGGACAGAACAATGAGCAGTTCTTC,CASSYPLGQNNEQFF
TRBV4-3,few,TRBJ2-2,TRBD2,TGCGCCAGCAGCCAAGGACTAGCCCTGAGGACCGGGGAGCTGTTTTTT,CASSQGLALRTGELFF
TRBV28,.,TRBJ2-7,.,TGTGCCAGCAGTCTCATTCAGGGCTTGCCCCCTTTGGAGCAGTACTTC,CASSLIQGLPPLEQYF
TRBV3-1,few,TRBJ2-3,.,TGTGCCAGCAGCCCCCAGGATACGGGACCCGCAGATACGCAGTATTTT,CASSPQDTGPADTQYF
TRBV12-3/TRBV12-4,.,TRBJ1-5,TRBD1,TGTGCCAGCAGCGACGGACAGGGGCCCTTTCAGCCCCAGCATTTT,CASSDGQGPFQPQHF
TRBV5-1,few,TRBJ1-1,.,TGCGCCAGCAGCTTTGGGAATAGGTGGGCTGAAGCTTTCTTT,CASSFGNRWAEAFF
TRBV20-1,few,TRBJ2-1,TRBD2,TGCAGTGCTAGAGTAGCGGGGGCTAGATATGAGCAGTTCTTC,CSARVAGARYEQFF
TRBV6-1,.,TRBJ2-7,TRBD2,TGTGCCAGCAAGGACGCGGCGGGACTAGTTTACGAGCAGTACTTC,CASKDAAGLVYEQYF
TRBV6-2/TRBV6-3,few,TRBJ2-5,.,TGTGCCAGCAGTTACAGCCCGCTCGGACAGTTTCAAGAGACCCAGTACTTC,CASSYSPLGQFQETQYF
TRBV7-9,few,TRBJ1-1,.,TGTGCCAGCAACCCAGACACGATAATTACTGAAGCTTTCTTT,CASNPDTIITEAFF
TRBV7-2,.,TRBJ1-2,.,TGTGCCAGCAGCTTAGCGTTTCTTCCGGATGGCTACACCTTC,CASSLAFLPDGYTF